The clone carrying this T cell receptor beta chain has at least ten counts. Researchers prepared the TCRbeta library using unique molecular identifiers, the study reports. TCRdb called the PCR reads again in MiXCR, with one record for every CDR3 protein. Here the sample spans about 230,000 distinct CDR3 sequences, around 12% being singletons. The entry originates in a study of T-cell reconstitution after alpha-beta-depleted transplantation in children. This CDR3 contains 15 residues. V shed 7 bases and J 4 bases; nucleotides not matched to a gene: 8. The chain combines TRBV12-3 or TRBV12-4 with TRBJ1-5, with 9 nucleotides matching TRBD1. The sample here was PBMCs from the stem cell graft donor, taken from the stem cell graft. This receptor was obtained from a human donor who donated a stem cell graft to a child with acute lymphoblastic leukemia. As DNA, the CDR3 is TGTGCCAGCACTCGGGACAGGGATGGAAATCAGCCCCAGCATTTT. It is translated as CASTRDRDGNQPQHF.